This TCR beta chain was observed in a study of T cells after yellow fever vaccination. Study outcomes and limitations: Abundant clonotypes from the bulk population could get into FACS-sorted repertoires as contaminants. Weaker overall, the secondary response nonetheless peaked faster (day 5 versus 15).

Remarks on this clonotype: What it binds is not known.

TCR cDNA was made by 5'RACE template switching, adding a universal primer site and UMIs. TCRdb re-called the 5' RACE reads with MiXCR, one entry per CDR3 protein. This table holds about 500,000 distinct CDR3 sequences, around 17% found once. Here the sequenced sample was PBMCs, taken about 5 days after the first yellow fever vaccination. This TCR was sampled from a man aged 18 to 29 who received the YFV17D yellow fever vaccine.

The CDR3 is CASSPQPGYQETQYF. The CDR3 DNA reads as TGTGCCAGCAGCCCCCAACCGGGGTACCAAGAGACCCAGTACTTC. The V gene is TRBV7-2, the J gene TRBJ2-5, with D maybe TRBD2 (5 bases). This CDR3 has 15 residues. V lost 5 bases and J lost 0, with 13 bases in between. In germline, CDR1 is SGHTA, CDR2 FQGNSA.